This T cell receptor beta chain was observed in a study of beta chain features in type 1 diabetes. Study outcomes and limitations: PCR might favor shorter templates, but any such skew would affect patients and controls equally. Type 1 diabetes patients showed fewer insertions and more deletions at VDJ junctions.

The isolated RNA, all of it, was reverse transcribed, so expressed TCRB transcripts were what got sequenced. Millions of reads was the average for naive, central memory and regulatory T cell samples. Clones were sequenced by immunoSEQ multiplex PCR, and TCRdb holds only the in-frame ones, with some missing. The sample carries about 930,000 clones, roughly a sixth recorded once. In total, each donor contributed a single heparinised blood draw that averaged approximately 0.12 L. On this clone: The antigen remains unidentified.

CDR3 length equals 16 residues. Germline lookup yields CDR1 SGHRS and CDR2 YFSETQ. V gave up 2 bases and J gave up 4 bases; unmatched junction bases: 7. The receptor's source is a woman aged 18-29 years in good health. The sequencing sample was made of naive CD4+ T cells from blood. This chain uses TRBV5-1 with TRBJ2-7; 12 bases match TRBD2. CDR3: CASSLSPTSGRYEQYF. Here the CDR3 DNA reads TGCGCCAGCAGCTTAAGCCCGACTAGCGGGAGATACGAGCAGTACTTC.